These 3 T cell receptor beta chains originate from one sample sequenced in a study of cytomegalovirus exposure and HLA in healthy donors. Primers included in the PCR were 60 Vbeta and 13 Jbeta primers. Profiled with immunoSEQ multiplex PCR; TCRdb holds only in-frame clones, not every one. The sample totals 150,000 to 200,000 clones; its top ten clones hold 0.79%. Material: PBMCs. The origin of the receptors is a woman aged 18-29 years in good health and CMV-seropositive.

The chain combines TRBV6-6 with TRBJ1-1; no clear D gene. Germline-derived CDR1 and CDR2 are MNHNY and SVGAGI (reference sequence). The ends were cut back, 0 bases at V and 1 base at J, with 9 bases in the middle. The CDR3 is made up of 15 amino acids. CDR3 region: CASSYSSPGNTEAFF. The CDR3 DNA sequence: TGTGCCAGCAGTTACTCGAGCCCCGGGAACACTGAAGCTTTCTTT.

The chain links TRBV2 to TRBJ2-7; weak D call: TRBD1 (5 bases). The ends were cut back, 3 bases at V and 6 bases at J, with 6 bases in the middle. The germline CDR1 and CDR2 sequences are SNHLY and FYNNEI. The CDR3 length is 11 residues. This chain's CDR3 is CASSDGAEQYF. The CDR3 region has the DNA TGTGCCAGCAGTGATGGGGCCGAGCAGTACTTC.

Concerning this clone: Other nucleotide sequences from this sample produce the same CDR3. The CDR3 loop is CASSGQGAYEQYF. The CDR3 nucleotides are TGTGCCAGCTCGGGACAGGGCGCTTACGAGCAGTACTTC. The chain recombines TRBV25-1 with TRBJ2-7; 9 bases map to TRBD1. Germline assignment: CDR1 MGHDK and CDR2 SYGVNS. The CDR3 covers 13 residues. Trimming took 8 bases from V and 4 from J; bases not matched to a gene: 6.